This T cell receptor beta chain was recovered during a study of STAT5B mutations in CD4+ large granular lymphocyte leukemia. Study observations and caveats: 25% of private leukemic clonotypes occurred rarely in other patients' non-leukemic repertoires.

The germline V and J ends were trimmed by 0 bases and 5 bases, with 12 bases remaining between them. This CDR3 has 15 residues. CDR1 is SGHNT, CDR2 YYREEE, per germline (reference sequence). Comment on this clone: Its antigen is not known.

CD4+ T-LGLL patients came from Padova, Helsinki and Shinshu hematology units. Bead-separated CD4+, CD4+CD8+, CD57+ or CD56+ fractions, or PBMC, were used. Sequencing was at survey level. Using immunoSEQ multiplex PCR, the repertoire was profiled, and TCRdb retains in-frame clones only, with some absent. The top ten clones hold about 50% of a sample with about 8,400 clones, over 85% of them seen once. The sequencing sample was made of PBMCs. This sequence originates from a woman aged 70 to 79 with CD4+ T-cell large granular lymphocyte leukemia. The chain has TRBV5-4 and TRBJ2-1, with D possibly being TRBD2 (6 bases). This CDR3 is CASSLERRGDNEQFF. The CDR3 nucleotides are TGTGCCAGCAGCTTGGAGAGGCGGGGAGACAATGAGCAGTTCTTC.